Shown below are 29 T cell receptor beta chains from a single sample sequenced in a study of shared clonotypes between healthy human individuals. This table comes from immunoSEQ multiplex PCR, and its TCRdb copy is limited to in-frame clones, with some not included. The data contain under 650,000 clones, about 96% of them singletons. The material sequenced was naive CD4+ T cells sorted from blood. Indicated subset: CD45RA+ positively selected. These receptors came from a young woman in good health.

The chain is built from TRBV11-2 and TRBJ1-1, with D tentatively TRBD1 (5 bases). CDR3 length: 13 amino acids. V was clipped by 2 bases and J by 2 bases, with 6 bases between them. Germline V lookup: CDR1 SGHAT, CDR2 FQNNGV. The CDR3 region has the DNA TGTGCCAGCAGCTTAAGGGGCAACACTGAAGCTTTCTTT. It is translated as CASSLRGNTEAFF.

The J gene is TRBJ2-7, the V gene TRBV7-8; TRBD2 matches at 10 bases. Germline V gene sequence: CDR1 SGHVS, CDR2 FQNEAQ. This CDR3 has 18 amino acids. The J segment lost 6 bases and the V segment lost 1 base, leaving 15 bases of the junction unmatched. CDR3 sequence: CASSLGGGEAGGPREQYF. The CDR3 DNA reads TGTGCCAGCAGCTTAGGGGGCGGGGAAGCGGGAGGGCCTCGCGAGCAGTACTTC.

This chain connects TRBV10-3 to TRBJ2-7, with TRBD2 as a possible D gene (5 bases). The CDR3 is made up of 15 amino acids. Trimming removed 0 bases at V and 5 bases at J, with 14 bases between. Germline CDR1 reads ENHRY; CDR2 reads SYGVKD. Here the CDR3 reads CAISESRRAGDEQYF. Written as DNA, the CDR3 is TGTGCCATCAGTGAGTCGAGGCGGGCTGGGGACGAGCAGTACTTC.

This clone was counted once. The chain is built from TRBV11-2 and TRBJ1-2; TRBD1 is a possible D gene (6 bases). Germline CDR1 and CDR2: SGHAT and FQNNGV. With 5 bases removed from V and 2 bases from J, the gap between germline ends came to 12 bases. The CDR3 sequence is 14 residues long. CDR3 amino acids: CASSLTTGNYGYTF. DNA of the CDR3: TGTGCCAGCAGCCTCACCACAGGGAACTATGGCTACACCTTC.

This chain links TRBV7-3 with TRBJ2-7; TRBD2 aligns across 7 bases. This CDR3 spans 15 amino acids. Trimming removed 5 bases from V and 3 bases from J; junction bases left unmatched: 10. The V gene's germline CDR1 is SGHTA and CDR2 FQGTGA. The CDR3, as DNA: TGTGCCAGCAGCAAAACCGGGACTATCCGCTACGAGCAGTACTTC. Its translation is CASSKTGTIRYEQYF.

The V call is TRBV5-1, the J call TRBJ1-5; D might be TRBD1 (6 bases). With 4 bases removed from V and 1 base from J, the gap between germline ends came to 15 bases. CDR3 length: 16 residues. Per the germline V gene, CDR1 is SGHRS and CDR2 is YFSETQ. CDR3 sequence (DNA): TGCGCCAGCAGCCCGGGGGACACCGGGAGCAATCAGCCCCAGCATTTT. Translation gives CASSPGDTGSNQPQHF.

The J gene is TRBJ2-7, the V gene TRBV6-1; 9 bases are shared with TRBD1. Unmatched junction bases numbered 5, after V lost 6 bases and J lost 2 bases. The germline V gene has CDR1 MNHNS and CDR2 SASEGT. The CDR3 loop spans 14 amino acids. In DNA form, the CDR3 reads TGTGCCAGCAGGGCGGGACAGGGAGCCTACGAGCAGTACTTC. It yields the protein CASRAGQGAYEQYF.

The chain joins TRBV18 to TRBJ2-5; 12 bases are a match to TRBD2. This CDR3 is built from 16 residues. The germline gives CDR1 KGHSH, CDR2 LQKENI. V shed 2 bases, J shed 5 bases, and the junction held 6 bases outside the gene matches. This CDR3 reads CASSPDGLAGKETQYF. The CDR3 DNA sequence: TGTGCCAGCTCACCAGACGGACTAGCGGGGAAGGAGACCCAGTACTTC.

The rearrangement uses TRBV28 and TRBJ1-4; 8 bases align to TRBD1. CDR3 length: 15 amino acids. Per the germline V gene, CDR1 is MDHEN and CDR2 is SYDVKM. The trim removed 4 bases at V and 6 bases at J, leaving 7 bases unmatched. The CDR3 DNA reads TGTGCCAGCAGTTCCGCCGGGACAGGAGATGAAAAACTGTTTTTT. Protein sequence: CASSSAGTGDEKLFF. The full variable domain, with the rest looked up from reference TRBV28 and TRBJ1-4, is DVKVTQSSRYLVKRTGEKVFLECVQDMDHENMFWYRQDPGLGLRLIYFSYDVKMKEKGDIPEGYSVSREKKERFSLILESASTNQTSMYLCASSSAGTGDEKLFFGSGTQLSVL.

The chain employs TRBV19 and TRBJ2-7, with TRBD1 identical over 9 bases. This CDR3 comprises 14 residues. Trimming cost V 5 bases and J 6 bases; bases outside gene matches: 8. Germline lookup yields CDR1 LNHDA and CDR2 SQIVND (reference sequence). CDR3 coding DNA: TGTGCCAGTAGTTCACAGGGGGCAGTGGGCGAGCAGTACTTC. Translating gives CASSSQGAVGEQYF.

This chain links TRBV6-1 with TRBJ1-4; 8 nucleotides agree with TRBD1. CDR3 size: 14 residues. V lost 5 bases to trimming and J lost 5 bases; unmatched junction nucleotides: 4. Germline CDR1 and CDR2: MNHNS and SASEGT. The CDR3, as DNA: TGTGCCAGCAGTCGGACAGGGAGAAATGAAAAACTGTTTTTT. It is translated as CASSRTGRNEKLFF.

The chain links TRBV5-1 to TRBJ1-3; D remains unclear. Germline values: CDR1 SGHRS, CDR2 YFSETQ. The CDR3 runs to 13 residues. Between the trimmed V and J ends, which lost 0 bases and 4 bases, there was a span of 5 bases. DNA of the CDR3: TGCGCCAGCAGCTTGGGAGACGGAAACACCATATATTTT. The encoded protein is CASSLGDGNTIYF.

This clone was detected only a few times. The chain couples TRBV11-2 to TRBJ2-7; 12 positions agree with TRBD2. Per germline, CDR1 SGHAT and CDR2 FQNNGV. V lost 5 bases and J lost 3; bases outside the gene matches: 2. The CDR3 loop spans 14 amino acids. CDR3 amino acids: CASSAGLAGYEQYF. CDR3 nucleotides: TGTGCCAGCAGCGCGGGACTAGCGGGCTACGAGCAGTACTTC.

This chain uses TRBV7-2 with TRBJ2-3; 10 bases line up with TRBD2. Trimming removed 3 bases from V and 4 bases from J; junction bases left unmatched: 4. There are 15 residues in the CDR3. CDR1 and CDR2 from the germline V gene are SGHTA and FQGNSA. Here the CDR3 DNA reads TGTGCCAGCAGCTTTGGCAGCGGGAGGGCAGATACGCAGTATTTT. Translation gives CASSFGSGRADTQYF.

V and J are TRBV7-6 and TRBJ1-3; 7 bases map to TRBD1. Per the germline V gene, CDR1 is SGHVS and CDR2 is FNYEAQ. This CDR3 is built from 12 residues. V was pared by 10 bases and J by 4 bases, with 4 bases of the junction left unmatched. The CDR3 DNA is TGTGCCACCAAGACAGGGGGAAACACCATATATTTT. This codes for CATKTGGNTIYF.

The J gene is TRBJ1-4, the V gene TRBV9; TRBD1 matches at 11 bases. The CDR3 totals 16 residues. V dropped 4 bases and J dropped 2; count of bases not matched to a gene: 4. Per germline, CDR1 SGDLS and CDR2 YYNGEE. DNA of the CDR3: TGTGCCAGCAGCTCCGGACAGGGGGCGACTAATGAAAAACTGTTTTTT. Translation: CASSSGQGATNEKLFF.

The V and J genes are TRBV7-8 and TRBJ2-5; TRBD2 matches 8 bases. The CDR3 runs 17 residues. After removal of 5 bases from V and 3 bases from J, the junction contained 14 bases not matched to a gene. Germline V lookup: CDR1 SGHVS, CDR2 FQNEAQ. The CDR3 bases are TGTGCCAGCAGCCCCTCTCTGGGCACTAGCGGAAAAGAGACCCAGTACTTC. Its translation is CASSPSLGTSGKETQYF.

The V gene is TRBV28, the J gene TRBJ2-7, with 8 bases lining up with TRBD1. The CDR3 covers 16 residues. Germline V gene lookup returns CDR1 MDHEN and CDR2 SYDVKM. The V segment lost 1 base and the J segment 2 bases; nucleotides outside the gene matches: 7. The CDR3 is CASSLFVTGVAYEQYF. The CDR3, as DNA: TGTGCCAGCAGTTTATTTGTGACAGGGGTCGCCTACGAGCAGTACTTC.

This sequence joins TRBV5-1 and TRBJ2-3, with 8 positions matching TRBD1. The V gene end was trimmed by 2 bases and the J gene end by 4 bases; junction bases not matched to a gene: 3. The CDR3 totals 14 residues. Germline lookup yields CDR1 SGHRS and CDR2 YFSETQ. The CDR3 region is CASSFGQGSDTQYF. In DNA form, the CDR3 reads TGCGCCAGCAGCTTCGGACAGGGTTCAGATACGCAGTATTTT.

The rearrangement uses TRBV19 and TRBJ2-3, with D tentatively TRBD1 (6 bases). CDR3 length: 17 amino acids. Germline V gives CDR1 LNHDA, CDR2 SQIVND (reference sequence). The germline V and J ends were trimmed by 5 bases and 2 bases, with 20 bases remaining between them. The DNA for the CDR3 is TGTGCCAGTAGTGGCCGGGGCAGGGGCCGAATCACAGATACGCAGTATTTT. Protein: CASSGRGRGRITDTQYF.

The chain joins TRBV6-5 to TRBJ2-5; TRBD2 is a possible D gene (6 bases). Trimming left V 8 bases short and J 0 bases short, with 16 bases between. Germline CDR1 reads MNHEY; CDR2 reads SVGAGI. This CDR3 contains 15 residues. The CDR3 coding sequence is TGTGCCAGCGGGAGGAGTAGGGAGTACCAAGAGACCCAGTACTTC. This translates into CASGRSREYQETQYF.

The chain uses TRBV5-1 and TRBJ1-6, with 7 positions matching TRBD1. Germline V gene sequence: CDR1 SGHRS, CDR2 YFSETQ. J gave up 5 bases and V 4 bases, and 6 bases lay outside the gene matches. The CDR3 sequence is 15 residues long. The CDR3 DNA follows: TGCGCCAGCAGCCTGGGCCAGGGGGATAATTCACCCCTCCACTTT. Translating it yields CASSLGQGDNSPLHF.

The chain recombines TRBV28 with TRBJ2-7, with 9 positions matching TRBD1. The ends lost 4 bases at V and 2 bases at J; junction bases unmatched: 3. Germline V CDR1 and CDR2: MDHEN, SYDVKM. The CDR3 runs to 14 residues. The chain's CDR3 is CASSWGQGTYEQYF. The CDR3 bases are TGTGCCAGCAGTTGGGGACAGGGAACCTACGAGCAGTACTTC.

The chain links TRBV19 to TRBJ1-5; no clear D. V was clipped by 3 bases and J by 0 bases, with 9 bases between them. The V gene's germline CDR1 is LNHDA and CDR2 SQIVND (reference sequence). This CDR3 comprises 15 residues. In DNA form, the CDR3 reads TGTGCCAGTAGTATTCTCGTGTATAGCAATCAGCCCCAGCATTTT. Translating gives CASSILVYSNQPQHF.

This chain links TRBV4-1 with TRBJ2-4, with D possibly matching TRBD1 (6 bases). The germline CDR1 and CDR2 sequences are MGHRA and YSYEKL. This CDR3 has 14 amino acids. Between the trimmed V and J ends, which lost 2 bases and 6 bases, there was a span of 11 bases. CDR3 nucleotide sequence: TGCGCCAGCAGCCAACCTTTACAGGGAAACATTCAGTACTTC. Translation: CASSQPLQGNIQYF.

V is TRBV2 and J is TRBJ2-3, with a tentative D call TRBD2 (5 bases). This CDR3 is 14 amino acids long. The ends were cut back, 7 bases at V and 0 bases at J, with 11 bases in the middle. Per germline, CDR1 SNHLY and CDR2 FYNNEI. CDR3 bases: TGTGCCAGCATGAAGCGGCTTAGCACAGATACGCAGTATTTT. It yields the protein CASMKRLSTDTQYF.

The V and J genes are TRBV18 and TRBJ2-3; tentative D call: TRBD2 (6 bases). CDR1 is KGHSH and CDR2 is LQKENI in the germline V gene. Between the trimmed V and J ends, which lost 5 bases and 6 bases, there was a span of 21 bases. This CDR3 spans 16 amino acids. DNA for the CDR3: TGTGCCAGCTCAAAACCCGGGACTTCGGGGCCGGATACGCAGTATTTT. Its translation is CASSKPGTSGPDTQYF.

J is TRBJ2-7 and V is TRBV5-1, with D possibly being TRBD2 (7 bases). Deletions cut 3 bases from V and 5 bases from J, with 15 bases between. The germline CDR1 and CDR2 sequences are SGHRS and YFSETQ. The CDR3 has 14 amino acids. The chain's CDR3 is CASSSGGLLHEQYF. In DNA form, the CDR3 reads TGCGCCAGCAGCTCCGGGGGGCTGCTCCACGAGCAGTACTTC.

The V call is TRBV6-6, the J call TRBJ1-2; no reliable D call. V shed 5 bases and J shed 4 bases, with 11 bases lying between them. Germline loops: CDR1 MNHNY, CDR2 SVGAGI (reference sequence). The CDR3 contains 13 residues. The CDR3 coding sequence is TGTGCCAGCAGTGCTATAGAAGGCTATGGCTACACCTTC. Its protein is CASSAIEGYGYTF.